The 25 T cell receptor beta chains below come from one sample, sequenced in a study of blood T cell repertoires in COVID-19. Measured with immunoSEQ multiplex PCR; TCRdb has only the in-frame clones, and not every one. There are 200,000 to 250,000 clones in the sample; 80% to 90% occur only once, and roughly 5.7% lies in the top ten. The sequenced sample consisted of peripheral blood. These receptors all come from a man older than 75 with acute or convalescent COVID-19.

This rearrangement joins TRBV28 to TRBJ2-2; the match to TRBD2 covers 11 bases. This CDR3 comprises 15 residues. Germline values: CDR1 MDHEN, CDR2 SYDVKM. The V and J ends lost 3 bases and 4 bases, in that order; junction bases with no gene match: 1. The CDR3 DNA follows: TGTGCCAGCAGTTTTAGCGGGAGGGCCACCGGGGAGCTGTTTTTT. This encodes CASSFSGRATGELFF.

The chain carries TRBV11-2 and TRBJ2-3; D is possibly TRBD1 (6 bases). CDR1 SGHAT and CDR2 FQNNGV come from the germline V gene. Trimming stripped 5 bases from V and 4 bases from J, with 25 bases between. This CDR3 has 18 amino acids. CDR3 in amino acids: CASSPGDVTGLFSDTQYF. The CDR3, as DNA: TGTGCCAGCAGCCCAGGGGACGTTACGGGGCTTTTTTCAGATACGCAGTATTTT.

The chain couples TRBV7-9 to TRBJ2-7; D might be TRBD1 (6 bases). The V and J ends lost 5 bases and 4 bases respectively, with 21 bases between them. This CDR3 has 16 amino acids. Looked up from germline, CDR1 is SEHNR and CDR2 is FQNEAQ (reference sequence). The DNA for the CDR3 is TGTGCCAGCAGCCCGGCCCTCAACAGGGTGGGATACGAGCAGTACGTC. Protein sequence: CASSPALNRVGYEQYV.

This clone was seen a single time. The CDR3: CASSSMRTSSLYNEQFF. DNA of the CDR3: TGTGCCAGCAGCTCTATGAGGACTAGCAGTCTGTACAATGAGCAGTTCTTC. The rearrangement uses TRBV7-9 and TRBJ2-1; TRBD2 agrees at 8 bases. Germline assignment: CDR1 SEHNR and CDR2 FQNEAQ (reference sequence). The CDR3 is 17 amino acids. The ends lost 4 bases at V and 4 bases at J; junction bases unmatched: 12.

The rearrangement links TRBV30 to TRBJ2-1; TRBD1 might be the D (6 bases). This CDR3 spans 13 amino acids. Deletions cut 3 bases from V and 9 bases from J, with 15 bases between. CDR1 and CDR2 (germline): GTSNPN, SVGIG (reference sequence). DNA of the CDR3: TGTGCCTGGAGCCGCCGGGACACGACTGAGCAGTTCTTC. This sequence encodes CAWSRRDTTEQFF.

The V gene is TRBV25-1, the J gene TRBJ1-1; D may be TRBD1 (5 bases). Trimming cost V 7 bases and J 1 base, with 16 bases left between them. The CDR3 is 15 amino acids. Germline CDR1 and CDR2: MGHDK and SYGVNS. The CDR3 loop reads CASIRSGGGNTEAFF. The CDR3 bases are TGTGCCAGCATCCGTAGTGGGGGAGGGAACACTGAAGCTTTCTTT.

The V gene is TRBV5-1, the J gene TRBJ2-3; 12 bases match TRBD1. The CDR3 sequence is 17 residues long. V lost 0 bases and J lost 7; bases outside the gene matches: 9. Per germline, CDR1 SGHRS and CDR2 YFSETQ. CDR3 amino acids: CASSLAPGTGGSNTQYF. DNA of the CDR3: TGCGCCAGCAGCTTGGCTCCCGGGACAGGGGGCTCTAATACGCAGTATTTT.

This sequence joins TRBV5-1 and TRBJ2-1; D is possibly TRBD1 (5 bases). V gave up 4 bases and J gave up 8 bases, with 13 bases separating them. Germline CDR1 and CDR2: SGHRS and YFSETQ. CDR3 length equals 13 residues. CDR3 protein: CASSPDMSDEQFF. The CDR3 coding sequence is TGCGCCAGCAGCCCGGACATGTCCGATGAGCAGTTCTTC.

The sample holds a few counts of this clone. The chain uses TRBV11-2 and TRBJ2-7, with 13 bases aligning to TRBD2. Germline loops: CDR1 SGHAT, CDR2 FQNNGV. This CDR3 spans 14 amino acids. J lost 7 bases, V lost 5 bases, and 5 bases had no gene match. The CDR3: CASSPGLAGEEQYV. The CDR3, as DNA: TGTGCCAGCAGCCCTGGACTAGCGGGAGAAGAGCAGTACGTC.

CDR3 loop: CASSSSTDNYGYTF. The CDR3 DNA reads TGTGCCAGCAGCTCATCGACAGACAACTATGGCTACACCTTC. The chain couples TRBV7-2 to TRBJ1-2, with D maybe TRBD1 (5 bases). The CDR3 is 14 amino acids. V lost 4 bases to trimming and J lost 2 bases, with 11 bases between them. Germline V CDR1 and CDR2: SGHTA, FQGNSA.

This chain links TRBV10-3 with TRBJ2-7, with 9 bases that match TRBD1. Germline CDR1 and CDR2: ENHRY and SYGVKD. The V segment lost 2 bases and the J segment 2 bases; nucleotides outside the gene matches: 1. CDR3 length equals 14 residues. The chain's CDR3 is CAISETGGPYEQYV. The DNA for the CDR3 is TGTGCCATCAGTGAGACAGGGGGCCCCTACGAGCAGTACGTC.

V and J are TRBV7-2 and TRBJ2-3; D is uncertain. The germline V gene has CDR1 SGHTA and CDR2 FQGNSA. The CDR3 spans 14 residues. The V gene lost 3 bases and the J gene lost 3 bases, with 10 bases spanning the gap. CDR3 region: CASSFSQATDTQYF. DNA for the CDR3: TGTGCCAGCAGCTTTTCCCAGGCAACAGATACGCAGTATTTT.

This chain connects TRBV6-5 to TRBJ1-5, with TRBD1 matching 7 bases. The trim removed 5 bases at V and 4 bases at J, leaving 5 bases unmatched. The CDR3 loop spans 14 amino acids. The V gene's germline CDR1 is MNHEY and CDR2 SVGAGI. The CDR3 DNA is TGTGCCAGCAGTAAACTGACAGGGAATCAGCCCCAGCATTTT. Encoded protein: CASSKLTGNQPQHF.

This clone was observed a single time. The chain joins TRBV27 to TRBJ1-5, with D possibly TRBD1 on 5 matching bases. The germline V gene encodes CDR1 MNHEY and CDR2 SMNVEV (reference sequence). The CDR3 has 15 amino acids. Trimming took off 2 bases at V and 1 base at J, with 9 bases between the two ends. The CDR3 sequence is CASSLIGVSNQPQHF. The CDR3 bases are TGTGCCAGCAGTTTAATAGGGGTAAGCAATCAGCCCCAGCATTTT.

The chain links TRBV19 to TRBJ2-4; TRBD1 is a possible D gene (5 bases). V lost 10 bases and J lost 1, with 17 bases in between. CDR3 length: 15 amino acids. Germline CDR1 LNHDA, CDR2 SQIVND (reference sequence). This CDR3 reads CATRARVVAKNIQYF. The CDR3 nucleotides are TGTGCCACCAGGGCGCGAGTTGTGGCCAAAAACATTCAGTACTTC. Variable domain in full (rest from reference TRBV19 and TRBJ2-4): DGGITQSPKYLFRKEGQNVTLSCEQNLNHDAMYWYRQDPGQGLRLIYYSQIVNDFQKGDIAEGYSVSREKKESFPLTVTSAQKNPTAFYLCATRARVVAKNIQYFGAGTRLSVL.

CDR3 sequence reads: CASSSPGLAGPYNEQFF. CDR3 bases: TGTGCCAGCAGTTCTCCGGGGCTAGCGGGACCATACAATGAGCAGTTCTTC. The chain employs TRBV28 and TRBJ2-1; TRBD2 agrees at 9 bases. This CDR3 comprises 17 residues. V trimming: 4 bases; J trimming: 4 bases; junction bases outside the gene matches: 11. Germline V gene lookup returns CDR1 MDHEN and CDR2 SYDVKM.

This clone came up once. The rearrangement links TRBV12-3 or TRBV12-4 to TRBJ2-5; TRBD1 might be the D (6 bases). V lost 6 bases, J lost 6 bases, and 11 bases lay in between. This CDR3 contains 12 residues. CDR3 nucleotide sequence: TGTGCCAGCAGAGGGGGTTTCAAGACCCAGTACTTC. Translating gives CASRGGFKTQYF.

This chain joins TRBV29-1 and TRBJ2-3; tentatively, D is TRBD2 (6 bases). Germline V gene sequence: CDR1 SQVTM, CDR2 ANQGSEA. The CDR3 spans 13 residues. Trimming stripped 4 bases from V and 9 bases from J, with 17 bases between. The CDR3 protein is CSVGPPGLSTQYF. DNA of the CDR3: TGCAGCGTTGGCCCTCCCGGACTATCAACGCAGTATTTT.

This chain links TRBV10-2 with TRBJ2-1, with 11 bases fitting TRBD2. The CDR3 runs 15 residues. Per germline, CDR1 WSHSY and CDR2 SAAADI. V lost 10 bases, J lost 6 bases, and 11 bases stayed unmatched. The CDR3 region is CAIFPTSGSVNEQFF. CDR3 bases: TGCGCCATCTTTCCTACTAGCGGGAGTGTCAATGAGCAGTTCTTC.

The gene calls are TRBV2 and TRBJ2-1; D possibly corresponds to TRBD1 (6 bases). Trimming took off 6 bases at V and 3 bases at J, with 18 bases between the two ends. Per the germline V gene, CDR1 is SNHLY and CDR2 is FYNNEI. This CDR3 contains 16 residues. The CDR3 loop is CASRQTDSYIYNEQFF. For the CDR3, the DNA is TGTGCCAGCAGACAGACGGACAGCTACATCTACAATGAGCAGTTCTTC.

The V call is TRBV9, the J call TRBJ2-3; D possibly corresponds to TRBD1 (6 bases). V shed 4 bases and J shed 3 bases, with 12 bases lying between them. CDR3 length equals 14 residues. Germline lookup yields CDR1 SGDLS and CDR2 YYNGEE. CDR3 sequence (DNA): TGTGCCAGCAGCATCCACAGGGTTACAGATACGCAGTATTTT. This sequence encodes CASSIHRVTDTQYF.

The chain couples TRBV20-1 to TRBJ1-1, with 9 bases identical to TRBD1. The trim removed 8 bases at V and 4 bases at J, leaving 2 bases unmatched. The CDR3 loop spans 11 amino acids. CDR1 and CDR2 from the germline V gene are DFQATT and SNEGSKA (reference sequence). The CDR3 here is CSQDRGTEAFF. CDR3 in DNA: TGCAGTCAGGACAGGGGCACTGAAGCTTTCTTT.

V usage is TRBV5-1 and J usage is TRBJ2-2, with unresolved D. Germline lookup yields CDR1 SGHRS and CDR2 YFSETQ. Trimming left V 4 bases short and J 4 bases short, with 11 bases between. The length of the CDR3 is 14 residues. The CDR3 here is CASSLTEVTGELFF. CDR3 nucleotide sequence: TGCGCCAGCAGCCTCACCGAGGTCACCGGGGAGCTGTTTTTT.

This clone came up once. The CDR3 loop reads CASSLARGSYNEQFF. For the CDR3, the DNA is TGTGCCAGCAGCTTAGCTAGAGGCTCCTACAATGAGCAGTTCTTC. V is TRBV7-2 and J is TRBJ2-1; D is uncertain. V dropped 0 bases and J dropped 0 bases, with 6 bases sitting between them. CDR1 is SGHTA, CDR2 FQGNSA, per germline. The CDR3 extends over 15 amino acids. The full variable domain, in which reference TRBV7-2 and TRBJ2-1 provide the parts outside the CDR3, is GAGVSQSPSNKVTEKGKDVELRCDPISGHTALYWYRQSLGQGLEFLIYFQGNSAPDKSGLPSDRFSAERTGGSVSTLTIQRTQQEDSAVYLCASSLARGSYNEQFFGPGTRLTVL.

The rearrangement links TRBV10-3 to TRBJ1-6; D is unresolved. The CDR3 runs to 13 residues. Germline CDR1 reads ENHRY; CDR2 reads SYGVKD. Trimming stripped 7 bases from V and 6 bases from J, with 10 bases between. Here the CDR3 reads CAIMQQINSPLHF. The CDR3 DNA is TGTGCCATCATGCAACAGATTAATTCACCCCTCCACTTT.